The rows below give T cell receptor beta chains drawn from one sample of a study of T cell responses to AZD1222 COVID-19 vaccine. The data were produced by immunoSEQ multiplex PCR, yet TCRdb's version contains in-frame clones alone and is incomplete. The sample holds roughly 130,000 clones, over 75% seen once. The specimen was peripheral blood, collected on day 0 of AZD1222 vaccination. Receptors originate from an adult in good health. The CDR3 runs from the conserved cysteine through the conserved F or W. The order of the fields is J gene, clone size, V gene, D gene, CDR3 protein, CDR3 DNA. A D gene is named only where the DNA matches it firmly. Clone size appears in some rows only: once, few, many, or a class for an expanded clone.

j_call: TRBJ1-1; clone_size: .; v_call: TRBV30; d_call: .; cdr3_aa: CAWSDLYVRANTEAFF; cdr3_nt: TGTGCCTGGAGTGATTTGTATGTCAGGGCTAACACTGAAGCTTTCTTT
j_call: TRBJ1-2; clone_size: .; v_call: TRBV19; d_call: .; cdr3_aa: CASSIPRGQSNFATYGYTF; cdr3_nt: TGTGCCAGTAGTATTCCCCGGGGCCAGTCCAACTTTGCTACCTATGGCTACACCTTC
j_call: TRBJ2-7; clone_size: .; v_call: TRBV7-9; d_call: TRBD1; cdr3_aa: CASSTRTGHYEQYF; cdr3_nt: TGTGCCAGCAGCACCCGGACAGGGCACTACGAGCAGTACTTC
j_call: TRBJ1-3; clone_size: .; v_call: TRBV5-1; d_call: .; cdr3_aa: CASSPARSGNTIYF; cdr3_nt: TGCGCCAGCAGCCCAGCCCGATCTGGAAACACCATATATTTT
j_call: TRBJ1-5; clone_size: .; v_call: TRBV4-3; d_call: .; cdr3_aa: CASSQDLGAQQPQHF; cdr3_nt: TGCGCCAGCAGCCAAGATTTGGGGGCCCAGCAGCCCCAGCATTTT
j_call: TRBJ1-1; clone_size: .; v_call: TRBV5-1; d_call: TRBD1; cdr3_aa: CASSEGQGMNTEAFF; cdr3_nt: TGCGCCAGCAGCGAGGGACAGGGAATGAACACTGAAGCTTTCTTT
j_call: TRBJ2-5; clone_size: once; v_call: TRBV3-1/TRBV3-2; d_call: .; cdr3_aa: CASSQDHGQETQYF; cdr3_nt: TGTGCCAGCAGCCAAGATCATGGGCAAGAGACCCAGTACTTC
j_call: TRBJ1-5; clone_size: few; v_call: TRBV4-1; d_call: .; cdr3_aa: CASRPQGYNQPQHF; cdr3_nt: TGCGCCAGCAGACCTCAGGGGTACAATCAGCCCCAGCATTTT
j_call: TRBJ2-3; clone_size: .; v_call: TRBV7-3; d_call: .; cdr3_aa: CASSPRGATDTQYF; cdr3_nt: TGTGCCAGCAGCCCGCGCGGGGCTACAGATACGCAGTATTTT
j_call: TRBJ1-1; clone_size: .; v_call: TRBV4-3; d_call: .; cdr3_aa: CASSQETPDRLQNTEAFF; cdr3_nt: TGCGCCAGCAGCCAAGAAACCCCAGACAGGCTACAGAACACTGAAGCTTTCTTT
j_call: TRBJ2-6; clone_size: .; v_call: TRBV25-1; d_call: .; cdr3_aa: CASSAQVGANVLTF; cdr3_nt: TGTGCCAGCAGTGCACAGGTGGGGGCCAACGTCCTGACTTTC
j_call: TRBJ1-5; clone_size: .; v_call: TRBV12-3/TRBV12-4; d_call: .; cdr3_aa: CASSSDYQPQHF; cdr3_nt: TGTGCCAGCAGTTCGGACTATCAGCCCCAGCATTTT
j_call: TRBJ2-1; clone_size: .; v_call: TRBV18; d_call: TRBD2; cdr3_aa: CASSPPTTSGGRGNEQFF; cdr3_nt: TGTGCCAGCTCACCGCCGACGACTAGCGGGGGGAGGGGGAATGAGCAGTTCTTC
j_call: TRBJ1-5; clone_size: .; v_call: TRBV5-6; d_call: TRBD1; cdr3_aa: CASSLAQGARQPQHF; cdr3_nt: TGTGCCAGCAGCTTGGCTCAGGGGGCTCGACAGCCCCAGCATTTT
j_call: TRBJ2-2; clone_size: .; v_call: TRBV4-1; d_call: .; cdr3_aa: CASSQTANPGELFF; cdr3_nt: TGCGCCAGCAGCCAAACGGCAAACCCCGGGGAGCTGTTTTTT
j_call: TRBJ2-2; clone_size: .; v_call: TRBV19; d_call: TRBD1; cdr3_aa: CASSIGQGHTGELFF; cdr3_nt: TGTGCCAGTAGTATAGGACAGGGCCACACCGGGGAGCTGTTTTTT
j_call: TRBJ1-1; clone_size: .; v_call: TRBV29-1; d_call: .; cdr3_aa: CSVNREVMNTEAFF; cdr3_nt: TGCAGCGTTAACAGGGAAGTTATGAACACTGAAGCTTTCTTT
j_call: TRBJ1-1; clone_size: .; v_call: TRBV14; d_call: TRBD1; cdr3_aa: CASSQGQTGKAFF; cdr3_nt: TGTGCCAGCAGCCAAGGTCAGACAGGGAAAGCTTTCTTT
j_call: TRBJ1-5; clone_size: few; v_call: TRBV7-6; d_call: .; cdr3_aa: CASSHGVDGNQPQHF; cdr3_nt: TGTGCCAGCAGCCACGGGGTGGACGGGAATCAGCCCCAGCATTTT
j_call: TRBJ2-2; clone_size: .; v_call: TRBV10-2; d_call: TRBD2; cdr3_aa: CASSEPGLAGGPGSTNTGELFF; cdr3_nt: TGCGCCAGCAGTGAGCCGGGACTAGCGGGGGGGCCAGGCTCGACGAACACCGGGGAGCTGTTTTTT
j_call: TRBJ2-5; clone_size: .; v_call: TRBV19; d_call: .; cdr3_aa: CASSIAVIGETQYF; cdr3_nt: TGTGCCAGTAGTATAGCCGTTATCGGGGAGACCCAGTACTTC
j_call: TRBJ2-4; clone_size: .; v_call: TRBV11-3; d_call: TRBD2; cdr3_aa: CASSLDSGRAWDIQYF; cdr3_nt: TGTGCCAGCAGCTTAGATAGCGGGAGGGCCTGGGACATTCAGTACTTC
j_call: TRBJ2-1; clone_size: .; v_call: TRBV9; d_call: .; cdr3_aa: CASSGRRGTVTYNEQFF; cdr3_nt: TGTGCCAGCAGCGGAAGGAGAGGAACAGTGACCTACAATGAGCAGTTCTTC
j_call: TRBJ1-3; clone_size: .; v_call: TRBV2; d_call: .; cdr3_aa: CASGSGAYNGNTIYF; cdr3_nt: TGTGCCAGCGGTTCCGGGGCCTATAACGGAAACACCATATATTTT